The next 22 T cell receptor beta chains were all read from a single sample in a study of blood T cell repertoires in COVID-19. The method was immunoSEQ multiplex PCR; TCRdb's version includes in-frame clones alone and lacks a portion of them. The table shows 250,000 to 350,000 clones, with roughly 85% occurring only once. The sample comprised peripheral blood. These receptors were obtained from a woman aged 30 to 39 with active or convalescent COVID-19.

The chain recombines TRBV28 with TRBJ1-1; D uncertain. The CDR3 has 17 amino acids. Looked up from germline, CDR1 is MDHEN and CDR2 is SYDVKM. Between the trimmed V and J ends, which lost 4 bases and 1 base, there was a span of 19 bases. CDR3 bases: TGTGCCAGCAGTTCCCCGGGATCGGGTTCAAGGAACACTGAAGCTTTCTTT. This encodes CASSSPGSGSRNTEAFF.

Note on this clone: Sequence at one end of the junction differs from germline and may be a read error. The chain employs TRBV29-1 and TRBJ2-3, with TRBD2 identical over 10 bases. The CDR3 runs 16 residues. From germline, CDR1 is SQVTM and CDR2 ANQGSEA. CDR3 bases: TGCAGCTTTGAGAGGGGACAACTAGCGGGGACAGATACGCAGTATTTT. This encodes CSFERGQLAGTDTQYF.

This clone has only one observation. The gene calls are TRBV2 and TRBJ2-3, with 11 bases lining up with TRBD2. Trimming removed 6 bases from V and 0 bases from J; junction bases left unmatched: 2. Germline CDR1 and CDR2: SNHLY and FYNNEI. CDR3 size: 15 residues. The CDR3 bases are TGTGCCAGCAGGAGACTAGCGGGAAGCACAGATACGCAGTATTTT. This sequence encodes CASRRLAGSTDTQYF.

This clone is judged medium-sized. This specimen includes other DNA sequences encoding the same CDR3. V usage is TRBV6-2 or TRBV6-3 and J usage is TRBJ2-6; TRBD2 matches at 9 bases. J lost 4 bases, V lost 8 bases, and 9 bases had no gene match. The CDR3 sequence is 16 residues long. Germline loops: CDR1 MNHEY, CDR2 SVGEGT. The CDR3 DNA reads TGTGCCAGCTGTTTTCGCGGGGGGGCCGGGGCCAACGTCCTGACTTTC. Translated, it gives CASCFRGGAGANVLTF.

A few counts support this clone. The gene calls are TRBV28 and TRBJ1-1, with TRBD1 matching over 8 bases. Germline CDR1 is MDHEN and CDR2 is SYDVKM. V trimming: 8 bases; J trimming: 4 bases; junction bases outside the gene matches: 9. This CDR3 has 14 amino acids. CDR3: CASGTGTGTTEAFF. As DNA, the CDR3 is TGTGCCAGCGGAACCGGGACAGGTACCACTGAAGCTTTCTTT.

The genes are TRBV7-3 and TRBJ2-1, with 8 bases matching TRBD2. Trimming removed 5 bases from V and 10 bases from J; junction bases left unmatched: 22. There are 18 residues in the CDR3. Germline V lookup: CDR1 SGHTA, CDR2 FQGTGA. Here the CDR3 DNA reads TGTGCCAGCAGCCCACTCGGTTTCGCGAGCGGGGGTGCTTACGAGCAGTTCTTC. This codes for CASSPLGFASGGAYEQFF.

The chain links TRBV27 to TRBJ1-2; TRBD1 might be the D (5 bases). The CDR3 spans 17 residues. V lost 3 bases and J 7 bases, leaving 24 bases between the germline ends. Germline values: CDR1 MNHEY, CDR2 SMNVEV (reference sequence). For the CDR3, the DNA is TGTGCCAGCAGTTTCCTCGGCGGGGGGGAGAAATTGGGTGGCTACACCTTC. As protein: CASSFLGGGEKLGGYTF.

About this clone: Distinct nucleotide sequences in the sample also encode this CDR3. The chain employs TRBV11-2 and TRBJ2-5; a weak D match, TRBD2 (5 bases). V lost 5 bases to trimming and J lost 5 bases, with 6 bases between them. There are 11 residues in the CDR3. Per the germline V gene, CDR1 is SGHAT and CDR2 is FQNNGV. CDR3 sequence reads: CASSRGETQYF. DNA for the CDR3: TGTGCCAGCAGCAGAGGGGAGACCCAGTACTTC.

The gene calls are TRBV11-3 and TRBJ1-4, with no clear D. CDR1 and CDR2 (germline): SGHNT, YENEEA. The ends were cut back, 5 bases at V and 8 bases at J, with 12 bases in the middle. The CDR3 sequence is 13 residues long. The CDR3 spells CASSKEGGEKLFF. Written as DNA, the CDR3 is TGTGCCAGCAGCAAGGAGGGAGGAGAAAAACTGTTTTTT.

V usage is TRBV11-3 and J usage is TRBJ2-1; 11 nucleotides match TRBD2. This CDR3 spans 16 amino acids. Germline values: CDR1 SGHNT, CDR2 YENEEA. Unmatched junction bases numbered 7, after V lost 1 base and J lost 8 bases. This CDR3 reads CASSLGSSGGTDEQFF. The CDR3 DNA is TGTGCCAGCAGCTTAGGCTCTAGCGGGGGGACGGATGAGCAGTTCTTC.

This clone appeared once. The genes are TRBV6-5 and TRBJ1-3; TRBD1 might be the D (6 bases). There are 15 residues in the CDR3. Per germline, CDR1 MNHEY and CDR2 SVGAGI. The germline V and J ends were trimmed by 2 bases and 1 base, with 9 bases remaining between them. The CDR3 loop reads CASSYRGSSGNTIYF. The CDR3 DNA sequence: TGTGCCAGCAGTTACAGGGGGTCTTCTGGAAACACCATATATTTT.

The genes are TRBV6-5 and TRBJ1-4, with D perhaps TRBD1 (5 bases). CDR1 is MNHEY, CDR2 SVGAGI, per germline. The CDR3 has 14 amino acids. The germline V and J ends were trimmed by 6 bases and 7 bases, with 15 bases remaining between them. The CDR3 bases are TGTGCCAGCAGCAAGGCCGGGGGTGGTGAAAAACTGTTTTTT. This gives the protein CASSKAGGGEKLFF.

This chain links TRBV9 with TRBJ2-2; TRBD2 aligns across 7 bases. Trimming at V came to 4 bases and at J to 7 bases, leaving 16 bases not matched to a gene. CDR3 length: 17 residues. Germline CDR1 SGDLS, CDR2 YYNGEE. Here the CDR3 reads CASSPRGGGLDIGELFF. The CDR3 nucleotides read TGTGCCAGCAGCCCTCGTGGGGGAGGGCTGGACATCGGGGAGCTGTTTTTT.

This chain uses TRBV9 with TRBJ2-3; D gene ambiguous. V was pared by 4 bases and J by 2 bases, with 5 bases between. CDR1 and CDR2 (germline): SGDLS, YYNGEE. The CDR3 spans 12 residues. The CDR3 region is CASSTYTDTQYF. The CDR3 DNA reads TGTGCCAGCAGCACCTACACAGATACGCAGTATTTT.

There are a few counts of this clone. This rearrangement joins TRBV19 to TRBJ1-2, with a tentative D call TRBD1 (6 bases). The germline V gene encodes CDR1 LNHDA and CDR2 SQIVND (reference sequence). CDR3 length: 14 amino acids. V gave up 7 bases and J gave up 2 bases, with 14 bases separating them. The CDR3 sequence: CASMDLDRNYGYTF. The CDR3 region has the DNA TGTGCCAGTATGGACCTGGACAGAAACTATGGCTACACCTTC.

This chain connects TRBV6-6 to TRBJ2-5, with 7 nucleotides matching TRBD2. J lost 4 bases, V lost 1 base, and 6 bases had no gene match. The germline V gene has CDR1 MNHNY and CDR2 SVGAGI (reference sequence). The CDR3 loop spans 15 amino acids. CDR3 sequence (DNA): TGTGCCAGCAGTTACTTTCCGGGGAGGGGAGAGACCCAGTACTTC. Its translation is CASSYFPGRGETQYF.

This clone was seen a handful of times. This sequence joins TRBV5-8 and TRBJ1-2; 7 nucleotides align to TRBD1. CDR3 length: 14 residues. Trimming cost V 3 bases and J 7 bases; bases outside gene matches: 9. Germline CDR1 and CDR2: SGHTS and YDEGEE. DNA for the CDR3: TGTGCCAGCAGCTGGGGCGACAGGGTGGTTGGCTACACCTTC. Its translation: CASSWGDRVVGYTF.

V usage is TRBV3-1 (or the pseudogene TRBV3-2) and J usage is TRBJ2-1, with a possible D match to TRBD1 (5 bases). Looked up from germline, CDR1 is LGHDT and CDR2 is YNNKEL (reference sequence). V lost 0 bases, J lost 3 bases, and 15 bases lay in between. The length of the CDR3 is 17 residues. The CDR3 bases are TGTGCCAGCAGCCAAGATAGGGGTTCAGAGATCTACAATGAGCAGTTCTTC. Translation gives CASSQDRGSEIYNEQFF.

The chain uses TRBV2 and TRBJ1-4; 8 nucleotides align to TRBD1. Trimming at V came to 4 bases and at J to 6 bases, leaving 7 bases not matched to a gene. The CDR3 extends over 15 amino acids. Germline assignment: CDR1 SNHLY and CDR2 FYNNEI. This CDR3 reads CASSGLDREDEKLFF. The CDR3 region has the DNA TGTGCCAGCAGTGGCCTGGACAGGGAGGATGAAAAACTGTTTTTT.

The chain combines TRBV6-5 with TRBJ1-2; a possible D gene is TRBD1 (6 bases). Between the trimmed V and J ends, which lost 0 bases and 8 bases, there was a span of 16 bases. Germline V lookup: CDR1 MNHEY, CDR2 SVGAGI. The CDR3 runs to 15 residues. CDR3 amino acids: CASSYSGNDRRGYTF. The CDR3 coding sequence is TGTGCCAGCAGTTACTCCGGGAATGACAGGCGGGGCTACACCTTC.

This chain joins TRBV18 and TRBJ1-4, with D possibly TRBD1 on 5 matching bases. The CDR3 is 15 residues long. The germline V gene encodes CDR1 KGHSH and CDR2 LQKENI. Deletions cut 3 bases from V and 8 bases from J, with 16 bases between. The CDR3 reads CASSPREGAGEKLFF. The CDR3 DNA reads TGTGCCAGCTCACCCCGTGAAGGGGCAGGAGAAAAACTGTTTTTT.

The chain recombines TRBV6-6 with TRBJ2-3; no definite D call. V was cut by 2 bases and J by 2 bases, with 8 bases left in between. This CDR3 spans 14 amino acids. In germline, CDR1 is MNHNY, CDR2 SVGAGI (reference sequence). This CDR3 reads CASSYAAATDTQYF. CDR3 coding DNA: TGTGCCAGCAGTTACGCGGCGGCCACAGATACGCAGTATTTT.